The 27 T cell receptor beta chains in this list originate from one sample, sequenced in a study of shared clonotypes between healthy human individuals. Libraries were prepared by immunoSEQ multiplex PCR; TCRdb keeps only in-frame clonotypes and omits some of them. The data show over a million clones, approximately 68% seen once. Input material: memory CD4+ T cells sorted from blood. The subset denotes: CD45RA-negative fraction. The receptors derive from a man aged 18-30 years in good health.

This chain uses TRBV6-5 with TRBJ2-7; D might be TRBD1 (6 bases). V lost 6 bases, J lost 2 bases, and 14 bases lay in between. This CDR3 is 14 amino acids long. Germline-derived CDR1 and CDR2 are MNHEY and SVGAGI. The CDR3 region is CASRSGTNTYEQYF. The CDR3 coding sequence is TGTGCCAGCAGGTCCGGGACAAACACCTACGAGCAGTACTTC.

This clone was observed once. The chain is built from TRBV11-2 and TRBJ1-4, with 8 nucleotides matching TRBD1. The germline gives CDR1 SGHAT, CDR2 FQNNGV. Germline trimming cut 8 bases from V and 8 bases from J; bases unmatched to any gene: 13. CDR3 size: 15 residues. CDR3 in DNA: TGTGCCAGCGGTTGGACAGGGACGATCAGGGAAAAACTGTTTTTT. It yields the protein CASGWTGTIREKLFF.

The chain's CDR3 is CASSPPGQGVYGYTF. The CDR3 coding sequence is TGTGCCAGTAGTCCTCCGGGACAGGGGGTTTATGGCTACACCTTC. The chain employs TRBV19 and TRBJ1-2, with TRBD1 identical over 11 bases. CDR3 length: 15 amino acids. The junction had 7 bases not matched to a gene; V was cut back by 5 bases and J by 5 bases. CDR1 is LNHDA and CDR2 is SQIVND in the germline V gene (reference sequence).

This clone has a single count. V gene TRBV5-1 combines with J gene TRBJ1-2; tentative D call: TRBD1 (5 bases). The CDR3 extends over 14 amino acids. Trimming shortened V by 3 bases and J by 6 bases, and 15 bases separated the two germline ends. Germline V gives CDR1 SGHRS, CDR2 YFSETQ. CDR3 protein: CASSSTGPKDGYTF. The CDR3 DNA reads TGCGCCAGCAGCTCGACGGGGCCCAAGGATGGCTACACCTTC. The whole variable domain, remainder taken from reference TRBV5-1 and TRBJ1-2, is KAGVTQTPRYLIKTRGQQVTLSCSPISGHRSVSWYQQTPGQGLQFLFEYFSETQRNKGNFPGRFSGRQFSNSRSEMNVSTLELGDSALYLCASSSTGPKDGYTFGSGTRLTVV.

This chain links TRBV10-3 with TRBJ1-2; TRBD1 agrees at 9 bases. V lost 0 bases to trimming and J lost 4 bases; unmatched junction nucleotides: 12. This CDR3 is 18 amino acids long. Germline V gene sequence: CDR1 ENHRY, CDR2 SYGVKD. The CDR3 region is CAISESGPGQGRGYGYTF. The CDR3 DNA reads TGTGCCATCAGTGAGTCGGGACCGGGACAGGGTAGGGGCTATGGCTACACCTTC.

The chain uses TRBV10-2 and TRBJ1-2; D is unclear. This CDR3 contains 13 residues. V was cut by 4 bases and J by 6 bases, with 12 bases left in between. The V gene's germline CDR1 is WSHSY and CDR2 SAAADI. The CDR3 nucleotides are TGCGCCAGCAGTGGTGGAGTTGGGGATGGCTACACCTTC. It yields the protein CASSGGVGDGYTF.

The chain employs TRBV27 and TRBJ1-5; no clear D gene. V dropped 2 bases and J dropped 3 bases, with 2 bases sitting between them. From germline, CDR1 is MNHEY and CDR2 SMNVEV (reference sequence). The CDR3 runs to 12 residues. The CDR3 sequence: CASSLNNQPQHF. DNA for the CDR3: TGTGCCAGCAGTTTAAACAATCAGCCCCAGCATTTT.

The table lists this clone with a few counts. The genes are TRBV10-2 and TRBJ2-3, with D possibly matching TRBD1 (6 bases). V was pared by 6 bases and J by 3 bases, with 16 bases between. The length of the CDR3 is 15 residues. Germline values: CDR1 WSHSY, CDR2 SAAADI. The CDR3 here is CASREQGGGTDTQYF. In nucleotides, the CDR3 is TGCGCCAGCAGGGAGCAAGGGGGTGGAACAGATACGCAGTATTTT.

This chain links TRBV28 with TRBJ2-3; 8 bases align to TRBD1. The CDR3 runs to 15 residues. The germline V gene encodes CDR1 MDHEN and CDR2 SYDVKM. V dropped 4 bases and J dropped 2; count of bases not matched to a gene: 5. The CDR3 region has the DNA TGTGCCAGCAGTTCCAGGGGGCGCATCACAGATACGCAGTATTTT. Translation gives CASSSRGRITDTQYF.

V usage is TRBV30 and J usage is TRBJ1-3; unclear D gene. The CDR3 has 15 residues. V lost 3 bases, J lost 0 bases, and 12 bases lay in between. Germline CDR1 and CDR2: GTSNPN and SVGIG (reference sequence). CDR3 residues: CAWRRDIRSGNTIYF. CDR3 bases: TGTGCCTGGAGGAGAGATATCCGCTCTGGAAACACCATATATTTT.

The rearrangement links TRBV11-2 to TRBJ1-1; tentatively, D is TRBD1 (6 bases). The V end lost 0 bases, the J end lost 1 base, and 15 bases lay between the germline ends. The germline CDR1 and CDR2 sequences are SGHAT and FQNNGV. The CDR3 is 17 residues long. In nucleotides, the CDR3 is TGTGCCAGCAGCTTAGAGGGGGCGGGGCAGGGGAACACTGAAGCTTTCTTT. Protein: CASSLEGAGQGNTEAFF.

This clone has a count of ten or more. V usage is TRBV7-2 and J usage is TRBJ2-2, with 13 bases identical to TRBD2. Germline CDR1 and CDR2: SGHTA and FQGNSA. With V trimmed by 5 bases and J by 9 bases, 6 bases remained unmatched. This CDR3 contains 15 residues. The CDR3 here is CASSRTSGSRRELFF. Here the CDR3 DNA reads TGTGCCAGCAGCCGGACTAGCGGGAGTCGCAGGGAGCTGTTTTTT.

The V call is TRBV30, the J call TRBJ1-5; perhaps TRBD1 as D (6 bases). Trimming stripped 0 bases from V and 5 bases from J, with 11 bases between. The CDR3 contains 14 residues. CDR1 and CDR2 from the germline V gene are GTSNPN and SVGIG (reference sequence). CDR3 amino acids: CAWSVLGAHQPQHF. Written as DNA, the CDR3 is TGTGCCTGGAGTGTATTGGGGGCTCATCAGCCCCAGCATTTT.

This clone was seen only once. V gene TRBV7-9 combines with J gene TRBJ1-2, with D unclear. Germline V lookup: CDR1 SEHNR, CDR2 FQNEAQ (reference sequence). V lost 1 base and J lost 7, with 13 bases in between. CDR3 size: 14 residues. In nucleotides, the CDR3 is TGTGCCAGCAGCTTAGACAGCCTTTCTGGTGGCTACACCTTC. Amino acids: CASSLDSLSGGYTF.

This chain links TRBV30 with TRBJ2-7; 10 positions match TRBD2. The length of the CDR3 is 19 residues. Trimming cost V 5 bases and J 3 bases; bases outside gene matches: 22. Germline V lookup: CDR1 GTSNPN, CDR2 SVGIG (reference sequence). In DNA form, the CDR3 reads TGTGCCTGGGCTACTTATCGGGCTAGCGGGAGTGGTGTCGTCTACGAGCAGTACTTC. Protein product: CAWATYRASGSGVVYEQYF.

The chain is built from TRBV30 and TRBJ2-5, with 9 bases aligning to TRBD2. Looked up from germline, CDR1 is GTSNPN and CDR2 is SVGIG (reference sequence). V trimming: 2 bases; J trimming: 7 bases; junction bases outside the gene matches: 8. The CDR3 runs 14 residues. CDR3 protein: CAWSQLAGTGTQYF. The CDR3 nucleotides are TGTGCCTGGAGTCAGCTAGCGGGGACCGGGACCCAGTACTTC.

This clone was observed once. This rearrangement joins TRBV11-2 to TRBJ1-4, with unresolved D. The CDR3 totals 16 residues. Germline lookup yields CDR1 SGHAT and CDR2 FQNNGV. The V gene lost 3 bases and the J gene lost 5 bases, with 16 bases spanning the gap. CDR3 in amino acids: CASSLTVGEANEKLFF. CDR3 bases: TGTGCCAGCAGCTTGACCGTGGGCGAGGCGAATGAAAAACTGTTTTTT.

This clone came up a few times. This chain uses TRBV30 with TRBJ1-3; D unclear. The ends were cut back, 0 bases at V and 1 base at J, with 13 bases in the middle. The CDR3 has 16 residues. CDR1 and CDR2 from the germline V gene are GTSNPN and SVGIG (reference sequence). As DNA, the CDR3 is TGTGCCTGGAGTGTATCCCTGGGCAGGTCTGGAAACACCATATATTTT. It specifies CAWSVSLGRSGNTIYF.

Here the CDR3 DNA reads TGTGCCAGCAGCCCCCCGGGGGCCCCGAACACTGAAGCTTTCTTT. Protein sequence: CASSPPGAPNTEAFF. The chain carries TRBV11-2 and TRBJ1-1, with D perhaps matching TRBD1 (6 bases). This CDR3 has 15 amino acids. Trimming took off 5 bases at V and 1 base at J, with 14 bases between the two ends. CDR1 and CDR2 (germline): SGHAT, FQNNGV.

The chain uses TRBV4-3 and TRBJ1-6; D uncertain. The CDR3 is 17 residues long. The V end was cut by 0 bases, the J end by 0 bases, with 9 bases between. The germline gives CDR1 LGHNA, CDR2 YSLEER. The CDR3 DNA sequence: TGCGCCAGCAGCCAAGAAATGGAGAGCTCCTATAATTCACCCCTCCACTTT. It yields the protein CASSQEMESSYNSPLHF.

The chain combines TRBV10-3 with TRBJ2-7; TRBD2 matches at 13 bases. With 7 bases clipped from V and 6 bases from J, the junction kept 6 bases outside the gene matches. Germline CDR1 and CDR2: ENHRY and SYGVKD. The CDR3 length is 14 residues. The chain's CDR3 is CAITTLAGGGEQYF. The CDR3 nucleotides are TGTGCCATCACCACACTAGCGGGAGGGGGCGAGCAGTACTTC.

The gene calls are TRBV12-5 and TRBJ2-5, with a weak D call TRBD2 (6 bases). Per germline, CDR1 LGHNT and CDR2 FRNRAP. The length of the CDR3 is 14 residues. V gave up 3 bases and J gave up 2 bases, with 10 bases separating them. The CDR3 nucleotides read TGTGCTAGTGGTTTCGGGACTTCACAAGAGACCCAGTACTTC. Translation: CASGFGTSQETQYF.

The rearrangement uses TRBV25-1 and TRBJ2-1; 7 nucleotides agree with TRBD1. Germline lookup yields CDR1 MGHDK and CDR2 SYGVNS. The CDR3 runs to 13 residues. V shed 8 bases and J 4 bases; nucleotides not matched to a gene: 5. The DNA for the CDR3 is TGTGCCAGCTCTGGGACAGTTTACAATGAGCAGTTCTTC. Its protein product is CASSGTVYNEQFF.

The V and J genes are TRBV4-3 and TRBJ2-3; no firm D call. Germline V gene data show CDR1 as LGHNA and CDR2 as YSLEER. Deletions cut 4 bases from V and 8 bases from J, with 7 bases between. The CDR3 loop spans 11 amino acids. CDR3 region: CASSPGGTQYF. DNA for the CDR3: TGCGCCAGCAGCCCGGGCGGTACGCAGTATTTT.

In this sample, this clone turned up once. The CDR3 nucleotides are TGTGCCAGCAGCTCCGGGAGGGCGGGTAACATTCAGTACTTC. Protein sequence: CASSSGRAGNIQYF. The chain has TRBV11-2 and TRBJ2-4, with 8 positions matching TRBD2. Germline-derived CDR1 and CDR2 are SGHAT and FQNNGV. CDR3 length: 14 amino acids. After removal of 4 bases from V and 7 bases from J, the junction contained 6 bases not matched to a gene.

The chain joins TRBV7-6 to TRBJ2-5; D unresolved. CDR1 is SGHVS, CDR2 FNYEAQ, per germline. This CDR3 spans 13 amino acids. V dropped 6 bases and J dropped 4 bases, with 12 bases sitting between them. The CDR3 DNA reads TGTGCCAGCAGTAATCGGCCCCCAGAGACCCAGTACTTC. Amino acids: CASSNRPPETQYF.

The DNA for the CDR3 is TGTGCCAGCAGCTTAGATACAGGGAAGAACACTGAAGCTTTCTTT. Protein product: CASSLDTGKNTEAFF. The chain uses TRBV13 and TRBJ1-1, with D possibly being TRBD1 (6 bases). This CDR3 region has 15 residues. Germline CDR1 is PRHDT and CDR2 is FYEKMQ (reference sequence). Trimming left V 1 base short and J 1 base short, with 10 bases between.